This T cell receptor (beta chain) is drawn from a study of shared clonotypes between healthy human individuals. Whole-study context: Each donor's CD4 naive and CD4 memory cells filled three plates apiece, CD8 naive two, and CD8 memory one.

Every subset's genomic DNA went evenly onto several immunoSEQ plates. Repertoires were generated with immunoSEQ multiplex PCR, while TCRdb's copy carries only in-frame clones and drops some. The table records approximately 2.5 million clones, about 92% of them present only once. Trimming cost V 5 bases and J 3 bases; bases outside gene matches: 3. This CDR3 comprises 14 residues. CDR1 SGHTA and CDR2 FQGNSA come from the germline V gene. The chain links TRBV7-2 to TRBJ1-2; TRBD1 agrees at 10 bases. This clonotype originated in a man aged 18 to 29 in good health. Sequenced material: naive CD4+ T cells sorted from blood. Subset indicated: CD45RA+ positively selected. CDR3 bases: TGTGCCAGCAGCCGACAGGGGGCTGACTATGGCTACACCTTC. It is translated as CASSRQGADYGYTF. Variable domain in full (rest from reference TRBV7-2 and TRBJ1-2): GAGVSQSPSNKVTEKGKDVELRCDPISGHTALYWYRQSLGQGLEFLIYFQGNSAPDKSGLPSDRFSAERTGGSVSTLTIQRTQQEDSAVYLCASSRQGADYGYTFGSGTRLTVV.